This TCR beta chain stems from a study of T cells after yellow fever vaccination. Study in general: Fractions containing few cells were prepared with SMART-Seq v4 Ultra Low Input. Study-wide results and limits: Clones from primary vaccination mostly reappeared after the booster (approximately 96% CD4, about 88% CD8).

The V and J ends lost 4 bases and 2 bases, in that order; junction bases with no gene match: 0. The length of the CDR3 is 13 residues. Germline CDR1 reads SGHNT; CDR2 reads YYREEE (reference sequence). This clonotype was observed a few times. Its antigen is still unknown. A process of 5'RACE template switching, which added a universal primer site and UMIs, was used to make TCR cDNA. TCRdb independently ran MiXCR on the 5' RACE reads; one entry per CDR3 protein. The data show about 170,000 distinct CDR3 sequences, 9.5% to 11% seen once. Sequenced material: CD8+ T cells sorted from PBMCs, taken 15 days after the yellow fever booster vaccination. The TCR sequence derives from a man aged 18 to 30 who received the YFV17D yellow fever vaccine. This sequence joins TRBV5-4 and TRBJ1-5, with 7 positions matching TRBD1. CDR3 in DNA: TGTGCCAGCAGCGACAGGGGCAATCAGCCCCAGCATTTT. Amino acid sequence: CASSDRGNQPQHF. Full variable domain (outside the CDR3, taken from reference TRBV5-4 and TRBJ1-5): ETGVTQSPTHLIKTRGQQVTLRCSSQSGHNTVSWYQQALGQGPQFIFQYYREEENGRGNFPPRFSGLQFPNYSSELNVNALELDDSALYLCASSDRGNQPQHFGDGTRLSIL.